This T cell receptor (beta chain) was sequenced during a study of cytomegalovirus exposure and HLA in healthy donors. Both 60 Vbeta primers and 13 Jbeta primers went into the PCR. Measured with immunoSEQ multiplex PCR; TCRdb has only the in-frame clones, and not every one. The repertoire holds 100,000 or so clones, roughly three fifths seen once, with 5% to 6.5% in the top ten. Regarding the study as a whole: For presence/absence analyses, sequencing depth was assumed to be roughly uniform across donors. Cytomegalovirus status, reportedly, was diagnosed with high specificity and sensitivity by the classifier.

On this clone itself: Its specificity is unknown.

Sequenced input: PBMCs. This sequence was found in a woman in her 30s in good health and CMV-seronegative.

The CDR3 DNA reads TGTGCCAGCAGCCACCCGGGACAGGGGACCTACGAGCAGTACTTC. Protein sequence: CASSHPGQGTYEQYF. V and J are TRBV5-5 and TRBJ2-7; 10 bases align to TRBD1. Germline assignment: CDR1 SGHKS and CDR2 YYEKEE (reference sequence). Trimming took 4 bases from V and 2 from J; bases not matched to a gene: 6. The CDR3 is 15 amino acids. Complete variable domain (other parts from reference TRBV5-5 and TRBJ2-7): DAGVTQSPTHLIKTRGQQVTLRCSPISGHKSVSWYQQVLGQGPQFIFQYYEKEERGRGNFPDRFSARQFPNYSSELNVNALLLGDSALYLCASSHPGQGTYEQYFGPGTRLTVT.